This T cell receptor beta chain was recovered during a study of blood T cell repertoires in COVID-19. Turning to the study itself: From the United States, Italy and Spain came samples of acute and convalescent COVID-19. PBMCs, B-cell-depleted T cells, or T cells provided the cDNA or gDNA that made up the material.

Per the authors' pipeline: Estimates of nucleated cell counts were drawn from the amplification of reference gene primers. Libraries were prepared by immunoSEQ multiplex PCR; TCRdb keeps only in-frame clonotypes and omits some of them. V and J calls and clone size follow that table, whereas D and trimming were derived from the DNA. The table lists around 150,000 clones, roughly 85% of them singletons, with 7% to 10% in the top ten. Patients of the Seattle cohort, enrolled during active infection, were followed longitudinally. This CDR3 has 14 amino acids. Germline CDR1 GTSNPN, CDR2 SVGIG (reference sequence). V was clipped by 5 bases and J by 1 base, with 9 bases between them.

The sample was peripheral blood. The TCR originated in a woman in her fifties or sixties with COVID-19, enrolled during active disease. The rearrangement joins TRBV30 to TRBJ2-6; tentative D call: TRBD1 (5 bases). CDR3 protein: CAWGRGSGANVLTF. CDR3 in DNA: TGTGCCTGGGGTAGGGGATCTGGGGCCAACGTCCTGACTTTC.